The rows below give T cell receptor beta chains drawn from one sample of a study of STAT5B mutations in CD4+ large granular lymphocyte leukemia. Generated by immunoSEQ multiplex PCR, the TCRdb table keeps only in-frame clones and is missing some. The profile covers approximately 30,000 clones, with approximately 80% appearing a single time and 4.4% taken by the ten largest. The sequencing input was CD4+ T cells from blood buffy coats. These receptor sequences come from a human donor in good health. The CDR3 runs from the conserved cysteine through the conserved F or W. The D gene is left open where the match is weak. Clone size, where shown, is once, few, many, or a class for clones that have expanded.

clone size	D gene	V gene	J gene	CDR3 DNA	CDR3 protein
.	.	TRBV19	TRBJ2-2	TGTGCCAGTAGTATGATAGTAACCGGGGAGCTGTTTTTT	CASSMIVTGELFF
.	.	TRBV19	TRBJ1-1	TGTGCCAGTAGTATCTCCGGGTCCGGAGAGAACACTGAAGCTTTCTTT	CASSISGSGENTEAFF
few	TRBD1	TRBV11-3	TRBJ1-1	TGTGCCAGCAGCTTATTTGGGACAGGCAAAGGGACTGAAGCTTTCTTT	CASSLFGTGKGTEAFF
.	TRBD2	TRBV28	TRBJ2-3	TGTGCCACCAAAGGGCCTCTAGCGGGAGGGATTCGCACAGATACGCAGTATTTT	CATKGPLAGGIRTDTQYF
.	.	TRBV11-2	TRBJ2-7	TGTGCCAGCAGCTTAAGCCGTTCCTCCTACGAGCAGTACTTC	CASSLSRSSYEQYF
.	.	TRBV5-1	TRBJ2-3	TGCGCCAGCAGCGGGGAGACGATCCGTACGCAGTATTTT	CASSGETIRTQYF
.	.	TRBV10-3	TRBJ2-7	TGTGCCATCACCCAGGGCCCCACGGGCTACGAGCAGTACTTC	CAITQGPTGYEQYF
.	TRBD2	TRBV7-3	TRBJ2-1	TGTGCCAGCAGCGAAGGACTAGCGGGAGGACAGCAGTTCTTC	CASSEGLAGGQQFF
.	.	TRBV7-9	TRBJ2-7	TGTGCCAGCAGCCCTGAGTTCTACGAGCAGTACTTC	CASSPEFYEQYF
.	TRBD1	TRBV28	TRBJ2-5	TGTGCCAGCAGTACCGGACAGGCTGAGGAGACCCAGTACTTC	CASSTGQAEETQYF
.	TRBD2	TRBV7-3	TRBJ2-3	TGTGCCAGCAGCTATAGCGGGAGCACAGATACGCAGTATTTT	CASSYSGSTDTQYF
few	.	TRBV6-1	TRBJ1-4	TGTGCCAGCAGTGAACCCCCAGAAACCGGAGAAAAACTGTTTTTT	CASSEPPETGEKLFF
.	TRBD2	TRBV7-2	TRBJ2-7	TGTGCCAGCAGTTCCCAGGGACTAGCGGGAGCAGGCGAGCAGTACTTC	CASSSQGLAGAGEQYF
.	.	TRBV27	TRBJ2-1	TGTGCCAGCAGTTTATCCCCTTTAGTTGATGAGCAGTTCTTC	CASSLSPLVDEQFF
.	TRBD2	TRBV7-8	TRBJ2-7	TGTGCCAGCAGCCCCTACCGACGGGGGGGGGTAAATGGGGAGCAGTACTTC	CASSPYRRGGVNGEQYF
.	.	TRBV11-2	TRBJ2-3	TGTGCCAGCAGCTTAGAAGGGGGGCTAAACACAGATACGCAGTATTTT	CASSLEGGLNTDTQYF
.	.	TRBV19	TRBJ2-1	TGTGCCAGTAGTATTTGGAAGGCGGCCTACAATGAGCAGTTCTTC	CASSIWKAAYNEQFF
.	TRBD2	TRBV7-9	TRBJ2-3	TGTGCCAGCAGCCCGGGACTAGCGGGAGGGCCGGGAGATACGCAGTATTTT	CASSPGLAGGPGDTQYF
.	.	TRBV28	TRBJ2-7	TGTGCCAGCAGTTTACCCCAGATCTACGAGCAGTACTTC	CASSLPQIYEQYF
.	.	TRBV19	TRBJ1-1	TGTGCCAGCCGCGGGGGGTACGCCACTGAAGCTTTCTTT	CASRGGYATEAFF
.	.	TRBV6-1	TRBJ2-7	TGTGCCAGCAGTGAATCATTGGGGGCGTTGGGGGAGCAGTACTTC	CASSESLGALGEQYF
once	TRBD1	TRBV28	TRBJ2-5	TGTGCCAGCAGTCACTTACGGACAGGGCAAGAGACCCAGTACTTC	CASSHLRTGQETQYF
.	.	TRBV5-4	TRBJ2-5	TGTGCCAGCAGCCGACCAGGAGAGGGAGTTAGCGGAGAGACCCAGTACTTC	CASSRPGEGVSGETQYF
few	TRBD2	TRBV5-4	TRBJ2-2	TGTGCCAGCAGTCGGACTAGCGTGAACACCGGGGAGCTGTTTTTT	CASSRTSVNTGELFF
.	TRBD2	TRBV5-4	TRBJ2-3	TGTGCCAGCAGCTTGGCAACTAGCGAAAGTAGCACAGATACGCAGTATTTT	CASSLATSESSTDTQYF
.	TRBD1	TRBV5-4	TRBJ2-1	TGTGCCAGCAGCCCTACCCCGGGACAGGGGAATGAGCAGTTCTTC	CASSPTPGQGNEQFF